The 26 T cell receptor beta chains given below trace back to one sample, sequenced in a study of T cells after yellow fever vaccination. Each CDR3 protein gets one entry after TCRdb re-called the 5' RACE reads with MiXCR. The sample lists a few hundred thousand distinct CDR3 sequences, around 6.4% occurring once. The input for sequencing was PBMCs, taken 5 days after the yellow fever booster vaccination. These receptor sequences come from a man aged 30-40 years who received the YFV17D yellow fever vaccine.

CDR3 protein: CASSPQGFTSGNTIYF. For the CDR3, the DNA is TGTGCCAGCTCACCACAGGGTTTCACCTCTGGAAACACCATATATTTT. The chain couples TRBV18 to TRBJ1-3; D remains unclear. Germline values: CDR1 KGHSH, CDR2 LQKENI. The CDR3 covers 16 residues. V was shortened by 1 base and J by 0 bases, with 10 bases between the two germline ends.

This clonotype was seen more than once but under ten times. This chain connects TRBV3-1 to TRBJ2-1, with 8 bases that match TRBD2. The CDR3 is 15 residues long. V shed 4 bases, J shed 7 bases, and the junction held 9 bases outside the gene matches. Germline values: CDR1 LGHDT, CDR2 YNNKEL (reference sequence). CDR3 DNA sequence: TGTGCCAGCAGCCGATCCAGCGGGAGCTGGAATGAGCAGTTCTTC. Its translation: CASSRSSGSWNEQFF.

The rearrangement uses TRBV7-9 and TRBJ2-2; D is perhaps TRBD2 (5 bases). The CDR3 runs to 14 residues. The germline gives CDR1 SEHNR, CDR2 FQNEAQ (reference sequence). V was cut by 9 bases and J by 0 bases, with 11 bases left in between. The CDR3 is CASTVTTNTGELFF. In nucleotides, the CDR3 is TGTGCCAGTACAGTGACTACGAACACCGGGGAGCTGTTTTTT.

This clonotype came up a few times. The gene calls are TRBV18 and TRBJ1-5; D call uncertain. The V gene lost 5 bases and the J gene lost 4 bases, with 9 bases spanning the gap. Per germline, CDR1 KGHSH and CDR2 LQKENI. The CDR3 runs to 13 residues. The CDR3 region has the DNA TGTGCCAGCTCAGGGGAGGCTAATCAGCCCCAGCATTTT. Protein product: CASSGEANQPQHF.

On this clonotype itself: With a much larger clone just one base away, this may be a read error. The genes are TRBV30 and TRBJ2-3; 12 nucleotides line up with TRBD2. CDR3 size: 17 residues. Looked up from germline, CDR1 is GTSNPN and CDR2 is SVGIG (reference sequence). The J segment lost 5 bases and the V segment lost 1 base, leaving 10 bases of the junction unmatched. CDR3 coding DNA: TGTGCCTGGAGTGGCCTAGCGGGAGGGCCTATGGGAGATACGCAGTATTTT. As protein: CAWSGLAGGPMGDTQYF.

This clonotype was picked up many times. The CDR3 bases are TGTGCCAGCAGCTCCGGGTTAGCGGGAGACACCAATGAGCAGTTCTTC. Amino acids: CASSSGLAGDTNEQFF. The chain combines TRBV7-9 with TRBJ2-1; 9 bases match TRBD2. Trimming at V came to 4 bases and at J to 6 bases, leaving 10 bases not matched to a gene. CDR3 length: 16 residues. Germline V gene lookup returns CDR1 SEHNR and CDR2 FQNEAQ (reference sequence).

This clonotype was counted only a few times. The V gene is TRBV7-2, the J gene TRBJ2-3; D is unclear. Germline loops: CDR1 SGHTA, CDR2 FQGNSA. V was cut by 4 bases and J by 4 bases, with 9 bases left in between. The CDR3 is 13 amino acids. The CDR3 reads CASSSPSPDTQYF. CDR3 DNA sequence: TGTGCCAGCAGCTCCCCGTCGCCAGATACGCAGTATTTT.

This clonotype appeared many times. The chain is built from TRBV27 and TRBJ2-1; D remains unclear. CDR1 is MNHEY and CDR2 is SMNVEV in the germline V gene (reference sequence). With 6 bases removed from V and 6 bases from J, the gap between germline ends came to 12 bases. The CDR3 runs to 13 residues. CDR3 sequence: CASSYIGINEQFF. The CDR3 DNA follows: TGTGCCAGCAGCTACATTGGAATCAATGAGCAGTTCTTC.

This clonotype was detected ten times or more. One junction end does not reproduce the germline sequence, and a read error may be involved. This chain joins TRBV7-7 and TRBJ2-1; TRBD2 is a possible D gene (6 bases). Germline V gene sequence: CDR1 SSHAT, CDR2 FNYEAQ (reference sequence). CDR3 length equals 16 residues. The CDR3 region has the DNA TGTGCTAGCAGCTTAGCGGCGGCTGCTGGAGGCGATGAGCAGTTCTTC. It yields the protein CASSLAAAAGGDEQFF. The whole variable domain, remainder taken from reference TRBV7-7 and TRBJ2-1, is GAGVSQSPRYKVTKRGQDVTLRCDPISSHATLYWYQQALGQGPEFLTYFNYEAQPDKSGLPSDRFSAERPEGSISTLTIQRTEQRDSAMYRCASSLAAAAGGDEQFFGPGTRLTVL.

V and J are TRBV7-8 and TRBJ2-3; a weak D match, TRBD2 (5 bases). The ends were cut back, 3 bases at V and 5 bases at J, with 12 bases in the middle. The CDR3 has 14 residues. CDR1 SGHVS and CDR2 FQNEAQ come from the germline V gene. CDR3 in DNA: TGTGCCAGCAGCTTCTACCCAGGAGGAGATACGCAGTATTTT. Amino acid sequence: CASSFYPGGDTQYF.

This clonotype was detected ten times or more. The chain is built from TRBV6-4 and TRBJ2-3, with D unclear. The germline CDR1 and CDR2 sequences are MRHNA and SNTAGT. Trimming cost V 0 bases and J 9 bases, with 7 bases left between them. This CDR3 region has 12 residues. The chain's CDR3 is CASSDSGSTQYF. The CDR3 DNA is TGTGCCAGCAGTGACTCGGGATCCACGCAGTATTTT.

On this clonotype: At one boundary the junction diverges from the germline segment, which might be a read error. The genes are TRBV20-1 and TRBJ1-5, with 11 nucleotides matching TRBD1. The CDR3 is made up of 15 amino acids. Germline lookup yields CDR1 DFQATT and CDR2 SNEGSKA (reference sequence). CDR3 residues: CSARARTGGDQPPHF. Written as DNA, the CDR3 is TGCAGTGCTAGAGCCCGGACAGGGGGCGATCAGCCCCCGCATTTT.

This clonotype was recorded many times. This chain links TRBV6-2 or TRBV6-3 with TRBJ2-7; D gene unclear. Trimming took 0 bases from V and 2 from J, leaving 8 bases between them. Germline V CDR1 and CDR2: MNHEY, SVGEGT. CDR3 length equals 14 residues. CDR3 sequence reads: CASSYSMQAYEQYF. DNA for the CDR3: TGTGCCAGCAGTTACTCGATGCAGGCCTACGAGCAGTACTTC.

This clonotype occurred many times. The chain couples TRBV5-1 to TRBJ2-7; the match to TRBD2 covers 9 bases. The germline V gene has CDR1 SGHRS and CDR2 YFSETQ. V shed 0 bases and J 4 bases; nucleotides not matched to a gene: 8. This CDR3 contains 16 residues. CDR3 bases: TGCGCCAGCAGCTTGGTTAGCGGGAGTATTTGGTACGAGCAGTACTTC. Translated: CASSLVSGSIWYEQYF. The full variable domain, with the rest looked up from reference TRBV5-1 and TRBJ2-7, is KAGVTQTPRYLIKTRGQQVTLSCSPISGHRSVSWYQQTPGQGLQFLFEYFSETQRNKGNFPGRFSGRQFSNSRSEMNVSTLELGDSALYLCASSLVSGSIWYEQYFGPGTRLTVT.

This chain uses TRBV5-6 with TRBJ2-2, with D tentatively TRBD1 (5 bases). The CDR3 is made up of 13 amino acids. Trimming stripped 3 bases from V and 4 bases from J, with 7 bases between. CDR1 is SGHDT and CDR2 is YYEEEE in the germline V gene. Here the CDR3 DNA reads TGTGCCAGCAGCTCAGGGATCACCGGGGAGCTGTTTTTT. Encoded protein: CASSSGITGELFF.

This clonotype has ten or more counts. The rearrangement links TRBV7-2 to TRBJ2-1; no firm D call. This CDR3 contains 14 residues. The V gene's germline CDR1 is SGHTA and CDR2 FQGNSA. The V and J ends lost 5 bases and 9 bases respectively, with 17 bases between them. The CDR3 spells CASSPPWLGGEQFF. In DNA form, the CDR3 reads TGTGCCAGCAGCCCCCCCTGGCTAGGCGGTGAGCAGTTCTTC.

This clonotype was recorded many times. The chain joins TRBV2 to TRBJ2-7; 10 bases fit TRBD1. The germline V gene has CDR1 SNHLY and CDR2 FYNNEI. Trimming cost V 5 bases and J 7 bases; bases outside gene matches: 8. The CDR3 runs to 14 residues. CDR3 coding DNA: TGTGCCAGCAGTTCCCGACAGGGGGCGCGTGAGCAGTACTTC. Translated, it gives CASSSRQGAREQYF.

This clonotype was picked up many times. The chain joins TRBV20-1 to TRBJ2-5; D uncertain. Germline lookup yields CDR1 DFQATT and CDR2 SNEGSKA (reference sequence). CDR3 size: 11 residues. The CDR3 sequence is CTGDAQETQYF. The CDR3 coding sequence is TGCACCGGCGACGCCCAAGAGACCCAGTACTTC.

The chain is built from TRBV29-1 and TRBJ2-5; D gene unclear. The V gene lost 7 bases and the J gene lost 0 bases, with 9 bases spanning the gap. CDR3 size: 12 residues. Germline V gene sequence: CDR1 SQVTM, CDR2 ANQGSEA. The CDR3 DNA is TGCAGCGCCGGTCCGTACCAAGAGACCCAGTACTTC. Translation gives CSAGPYQETQYF.

A few counts support this clonotype. The chain links TRBV27 to TRBJ2-2; TRBD1 matches at 9 bases. The germline gives CDR1 MNHEY, CDR2 SMNVEV (reference sequence). This CDR3 spans 16 amino acids. V dropped 4 bases and J dropped 6; count of bases not matched to a gene: 9. The CDR3: CASSYQDRGKAGELFF. CDR3 nucleotides: TGTGCCAGCAGTTATCAGGACAGGGGAAAGGCCGGGGAGCTGTTTTTT.

The chain recombines TRBV28 with TRBJ1-1; D remains unclear. The length of the CDR3 is 15 residues. Germline CDR1 MDHEN, CDR2 SYDVKM. V shed 4 bases and J shed 0 bases, with 12 bases lying between them. CDR3 sequence reads: CASSSGAGLNTEAFF. In DNA form, the CDR3 reads TGTGCCAGCAGTTCGGGCGCAGGCCTGAACACTGAAGCTTTCTTT.

This clonotype was seen a handful of times. J is TRBJ1-1 and V is TRBV7-8, with a possible D match to TRBD1 (6 bases). Germline V gene data show CDR1 as SGHVS and CDR2 as FQNEAQ. The V end lost 1 base, the J end lost 0 bases, and 15 bases lay between the germline ends. The CDR3 has 17 amino acids. For the CDR3, the DNA is TGTGCCAGCAGCTTAGGGAGGACAGTGCTTATGAACACTGAAGCTTTCTTT. It translates to CASSLGRTVLMNTEAFF.

In this sample, this clonotype turned up many times. The V gene is TRBV6-2 or TRBV6-3, the J gene TRBJ2-2; D gene ambiguous. CDR1 and CDR2 (germline): MNHEY, SVGEGT. This CDR3 region has 15 residues. Between the trimmed V and J ends, which lost 3 bases and 2 bases, there was a span of 10 bases. The CDR3 DNA reads TGTGCCAGCAGTTATTGGAGCCCAAACACCGGGGAGCTGTTTTTT. As protein: CASSYWSPNTGELFF.

This clonotype was counted many times. The chain combines TRBV5-1 with TRBJ2-2; D may be TRBD1 or TRBD2 (5 bases each). Germline lookup yields CDR1 SGHRS and CDR2 YFSETQ. This CDR3 region has 15 residues. Between the trimmed V and J ends, which lost 3 bases and 0 bases, there was a span of 9 bases. The CDR3 loop is CASSWGTANTGELFF. CDR3 sequence (DNA): TGCGCCAGCAGCTGGGGGACGGCGAACACCGGGGAGCTGTTTTTT.

This clonotype was observed a few times. The chain carries TRBV18 and TRBJ2-1; D call uncertain. CDR1 and CDR2 (germline): KGHSH, LQKENI. V shed 0 bases and J shed 6 bases, with 9 bases lying between them. CDR3 length: 14 residues. The CDR3 sequence: CASSPPSGFNEQFF. CDR3 coding DNA: TGTGCCAGCTCACCACCGTCCGGGTTCAATGAGCAGTTCTTC.

The gene calls are TRBV5-4 and TRBJ2-7; D possibly uses TRBD1 or TRBD2 (6 bases each). The CDR3 extends over 13 amino acids. Germline V lookup: CDR1 SGHNT, CDR2 YYREEE (reference sequence). Trimming shortened V by 0 bases and J by 6 bases, and 10 bases separated the two germline ends. Here the CDR3 DNA reads TGTGCCAGCAGCTTGGGGGGGGCGCGCGAGCAGTACTTC. Its protein product is CASSLGGAREQYF.